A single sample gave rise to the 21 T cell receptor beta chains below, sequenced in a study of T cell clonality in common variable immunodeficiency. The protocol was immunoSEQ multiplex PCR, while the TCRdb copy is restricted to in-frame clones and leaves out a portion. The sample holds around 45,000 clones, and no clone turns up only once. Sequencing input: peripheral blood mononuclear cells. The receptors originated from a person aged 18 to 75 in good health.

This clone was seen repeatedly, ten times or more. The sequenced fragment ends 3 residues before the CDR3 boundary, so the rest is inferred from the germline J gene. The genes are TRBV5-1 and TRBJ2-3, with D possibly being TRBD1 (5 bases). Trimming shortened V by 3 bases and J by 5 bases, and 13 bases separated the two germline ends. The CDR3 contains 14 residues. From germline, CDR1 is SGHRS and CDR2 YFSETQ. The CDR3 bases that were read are TGCGCCAGCAGCTCCCAGGGTCCGAAAGATACG. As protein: CASSSQGPKDT. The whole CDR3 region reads CASSSQGPKDTQYF.

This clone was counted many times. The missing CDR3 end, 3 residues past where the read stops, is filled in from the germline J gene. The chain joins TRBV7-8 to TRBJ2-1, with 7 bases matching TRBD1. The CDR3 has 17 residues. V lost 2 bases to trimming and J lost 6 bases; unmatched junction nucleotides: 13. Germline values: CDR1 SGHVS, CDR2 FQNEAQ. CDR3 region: CASSLPARGKTGNEQFF. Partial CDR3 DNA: TGTGCCAGCAGCTTACCCGCCAGGGGGAAAACGGGCAATGAG.

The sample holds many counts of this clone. The CDR3: CASSVNLAGYEQYF. The DNA read from the CDR3 is TGTGCCAGCAGCGTCAATCTAGCGGGGTACGAG. The chain links TRBV9 to TRBJ2-7; TRBD2 aligns across 9 bases. The read stops 3 residues short of the end of the CDR3; the missing end is completed from the germline J gene. The junction had 4 bases not matched to a gene; V was cut back by 2 bases and J by 4 bases. Germline lookup yields CDR1 SGDLS and CDR2 YYNGEE. The CDR3 extends over 14 amino acids. Full variable domain (remainder filled in from reference TRBV9 and TRBJ2-7): DSGVTQTPKHLITATGQRVTLRCSPRSGDLSVYWYQQSLDQGLQFLIQYYNGEERAKGNILERFSAQQFPDLHSELNLSSLELGDSALYFCASSVNLAGYEQYFGPGTRLTVT.

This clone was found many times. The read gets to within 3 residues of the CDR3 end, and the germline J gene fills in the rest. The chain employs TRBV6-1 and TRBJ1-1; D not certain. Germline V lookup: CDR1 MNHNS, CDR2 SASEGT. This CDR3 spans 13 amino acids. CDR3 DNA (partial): TGTGCCAGCAGTGAACTGCGGCAGTTAAAA. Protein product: CASSELRQLK. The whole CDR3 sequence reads CASSELRQLKAFF.

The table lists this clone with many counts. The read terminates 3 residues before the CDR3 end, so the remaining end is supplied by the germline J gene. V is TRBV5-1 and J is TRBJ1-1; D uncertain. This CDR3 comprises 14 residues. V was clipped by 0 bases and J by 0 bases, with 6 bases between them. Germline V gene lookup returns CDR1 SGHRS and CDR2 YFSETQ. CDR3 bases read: TGCGCCAGCAGCTTGGACATCGTGAACACTGAA. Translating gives CASSLDIVNTE. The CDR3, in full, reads CASSLDIVNTEAFF.

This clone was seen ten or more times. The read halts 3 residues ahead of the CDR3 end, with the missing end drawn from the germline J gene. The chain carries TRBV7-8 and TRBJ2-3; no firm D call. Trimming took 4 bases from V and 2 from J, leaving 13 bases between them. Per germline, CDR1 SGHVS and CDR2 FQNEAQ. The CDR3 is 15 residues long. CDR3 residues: CASSSLAVATDTQYF. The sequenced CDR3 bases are TGTGCCAGCAGCTCCCTGGCGGTGGCCACAGATACG.

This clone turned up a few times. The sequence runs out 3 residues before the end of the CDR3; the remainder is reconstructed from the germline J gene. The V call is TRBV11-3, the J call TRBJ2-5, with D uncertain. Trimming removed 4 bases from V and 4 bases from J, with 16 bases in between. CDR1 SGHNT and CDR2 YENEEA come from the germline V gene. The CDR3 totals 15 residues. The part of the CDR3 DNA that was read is TGTGCCAGCAGCTCCTCCCTCCAGGATGGAGAGACC. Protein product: CASSSSLQDGET. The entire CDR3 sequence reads CASSSSLQDGETQYF. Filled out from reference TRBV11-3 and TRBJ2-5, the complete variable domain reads EAGVVQSPRYKIIEKKQPVAFWCNPISGHNTLYWYLQNLGQGPELLIRYENEEAVDDSQLPKDRFSAERLKGVDSTLKIQPAELGDSAVYLCASSSSLQDGETQYFGPGTRLLVL.

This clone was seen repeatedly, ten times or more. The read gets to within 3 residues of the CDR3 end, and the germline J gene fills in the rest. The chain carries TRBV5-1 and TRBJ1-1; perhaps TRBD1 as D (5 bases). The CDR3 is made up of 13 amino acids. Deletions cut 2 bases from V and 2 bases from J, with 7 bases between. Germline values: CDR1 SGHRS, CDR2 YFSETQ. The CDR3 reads CASSLRGNTEAFF. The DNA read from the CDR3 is TGCGCCAGCAGCTTAAGGGGAAACACTGAA.

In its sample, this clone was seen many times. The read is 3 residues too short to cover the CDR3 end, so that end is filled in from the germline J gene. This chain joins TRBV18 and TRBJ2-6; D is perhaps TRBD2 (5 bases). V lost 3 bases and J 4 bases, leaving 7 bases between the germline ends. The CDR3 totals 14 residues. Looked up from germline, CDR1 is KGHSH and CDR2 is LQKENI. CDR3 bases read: TGTGCCAGCTCACCGAGGGTAGGGGCCAACGTC. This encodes CASSPRVGANV. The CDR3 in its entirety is CASSPRVGANVLTF. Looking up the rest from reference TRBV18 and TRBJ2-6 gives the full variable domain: NAGVMQNPRHLVRRRGQEARLRCSPMKGHSHVYWYRQLPEEGLKFMVYLQKENIIDESGMPKERFSAEFPKEGPSILRIQQVVRGDSAAYFCASSPRVGANVLTFGAGSRLTVL.

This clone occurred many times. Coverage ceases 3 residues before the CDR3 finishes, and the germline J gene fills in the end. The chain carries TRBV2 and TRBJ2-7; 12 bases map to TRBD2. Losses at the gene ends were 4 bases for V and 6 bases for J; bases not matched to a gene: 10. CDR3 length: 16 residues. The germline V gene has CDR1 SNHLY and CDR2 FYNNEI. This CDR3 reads CASSAPPLAGGLEQYF. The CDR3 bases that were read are TGTGCCAGCAGTGCCCCCCCACTAGCGGGGGGTCTCGAG.

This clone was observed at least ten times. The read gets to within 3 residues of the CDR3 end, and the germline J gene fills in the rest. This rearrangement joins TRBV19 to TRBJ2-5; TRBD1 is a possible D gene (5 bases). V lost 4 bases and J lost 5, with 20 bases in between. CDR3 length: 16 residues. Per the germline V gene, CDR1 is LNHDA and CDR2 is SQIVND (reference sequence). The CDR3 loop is CASSTRQSGMGETQYF. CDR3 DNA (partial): TGTGCCAGTAGTACCCGACAGTCCGGTATGGGCGAGACC.

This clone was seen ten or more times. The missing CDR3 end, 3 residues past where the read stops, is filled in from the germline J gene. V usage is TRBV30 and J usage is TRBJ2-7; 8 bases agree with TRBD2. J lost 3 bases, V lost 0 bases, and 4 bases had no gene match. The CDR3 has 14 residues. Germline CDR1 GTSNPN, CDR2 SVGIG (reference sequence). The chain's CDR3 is CAWSVGGGLYEQYF. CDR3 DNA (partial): TGTGCCTGGAGTGTCGGGGGGGGCCTCTACGAG.

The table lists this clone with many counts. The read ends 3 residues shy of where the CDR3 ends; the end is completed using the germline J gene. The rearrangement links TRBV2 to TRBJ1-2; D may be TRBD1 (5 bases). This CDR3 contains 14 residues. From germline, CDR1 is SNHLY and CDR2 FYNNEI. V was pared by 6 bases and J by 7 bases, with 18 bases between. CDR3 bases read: TGTGCCAGCAGGCGGTCGGGACTCTTGGCTGGC. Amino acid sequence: CASRRSGLLAG. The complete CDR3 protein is CASRRSGLLAGYTF.

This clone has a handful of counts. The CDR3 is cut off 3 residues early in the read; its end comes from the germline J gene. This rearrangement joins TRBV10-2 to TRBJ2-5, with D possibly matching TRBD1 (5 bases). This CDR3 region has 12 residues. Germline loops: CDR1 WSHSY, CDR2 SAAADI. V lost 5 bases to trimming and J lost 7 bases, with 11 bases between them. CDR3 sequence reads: CASSRGKGTQYF. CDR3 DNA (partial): TGCGCCAGCAGTAGGGGTAAAGGGACC.

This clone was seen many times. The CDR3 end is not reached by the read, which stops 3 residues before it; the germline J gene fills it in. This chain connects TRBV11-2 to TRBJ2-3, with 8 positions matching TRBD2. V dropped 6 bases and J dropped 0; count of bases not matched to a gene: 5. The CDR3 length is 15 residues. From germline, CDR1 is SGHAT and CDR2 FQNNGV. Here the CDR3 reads CASRPTSASTDTQYF. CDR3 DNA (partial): TGTGCCAGCAGGCCGACTAGCGCTAGCACAGATACG.

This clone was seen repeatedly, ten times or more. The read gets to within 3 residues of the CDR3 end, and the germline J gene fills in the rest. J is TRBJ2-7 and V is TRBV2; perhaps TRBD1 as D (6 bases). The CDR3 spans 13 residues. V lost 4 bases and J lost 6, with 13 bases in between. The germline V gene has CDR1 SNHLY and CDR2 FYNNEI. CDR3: CASSVGTPLEQYF. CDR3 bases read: TGTGCCAGCAGTGTAGGGACACCCCTCGAG.

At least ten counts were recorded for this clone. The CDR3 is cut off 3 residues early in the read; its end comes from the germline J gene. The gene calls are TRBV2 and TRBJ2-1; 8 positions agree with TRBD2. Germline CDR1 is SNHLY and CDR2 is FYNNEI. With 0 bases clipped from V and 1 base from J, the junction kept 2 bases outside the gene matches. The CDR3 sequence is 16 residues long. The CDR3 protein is CASSEAERGSYNEQFF. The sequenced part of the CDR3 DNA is TGTGCCAGCAGTGAAGCAGAGCGGGGGTCCTACAATGAG.

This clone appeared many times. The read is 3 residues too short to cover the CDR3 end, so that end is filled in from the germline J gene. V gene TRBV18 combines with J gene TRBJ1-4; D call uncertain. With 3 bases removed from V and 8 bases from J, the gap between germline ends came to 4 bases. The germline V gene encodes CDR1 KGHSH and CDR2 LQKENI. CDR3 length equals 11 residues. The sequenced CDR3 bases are TGTGCCAGCTCACCCCAGGAAAAA. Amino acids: CASSPQEK. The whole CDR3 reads CASSPQEKLFF.

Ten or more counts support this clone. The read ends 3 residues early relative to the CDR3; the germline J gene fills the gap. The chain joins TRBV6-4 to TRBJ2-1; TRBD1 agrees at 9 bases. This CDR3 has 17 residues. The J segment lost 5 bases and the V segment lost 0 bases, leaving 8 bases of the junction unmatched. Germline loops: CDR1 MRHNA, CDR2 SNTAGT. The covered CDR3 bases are TGTGCCAGCAGTGACTCATCGCCGGGACAGGGCGACAATGAG. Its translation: CASSDSSPGQGDNE. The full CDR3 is CASSDSSPGQGDNEQFF.

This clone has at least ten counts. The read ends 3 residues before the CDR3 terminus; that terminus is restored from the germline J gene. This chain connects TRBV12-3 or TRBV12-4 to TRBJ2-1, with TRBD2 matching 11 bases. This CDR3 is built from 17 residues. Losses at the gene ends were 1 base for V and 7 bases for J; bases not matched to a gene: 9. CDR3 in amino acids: CASSLGYGSGRVNEQFF. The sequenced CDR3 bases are TGTGCCAGCAGTTTAGGCTATGGTAGCGGGAGGGTTAATGAG.

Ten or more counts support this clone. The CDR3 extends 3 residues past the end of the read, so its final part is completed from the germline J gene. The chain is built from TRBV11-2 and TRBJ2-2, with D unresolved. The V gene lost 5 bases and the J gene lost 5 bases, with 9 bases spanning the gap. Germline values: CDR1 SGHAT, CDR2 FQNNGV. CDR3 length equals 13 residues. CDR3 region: CASSPPVTGELFF. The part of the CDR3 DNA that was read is TGTGCCAGCAGCCCCCCAGTGACCGGGGAG.